This T cell receptor (beta chain) appears in the sequencing data of a study of CD8 T cells in ankylosing spondylitis. Study results and limitations: Disease-linked clones were reportedly significantly enriched in matched ankylosing spondylitis synovial fluid. Roughly eight highly homologous variants formed a TCR beta motif that appeared characteristic of ankylosing spondylitis blood. Disease-linked clones bore a CD8+ phenotype, appearing relatively rarely in peripheral blood.

CDR1 and CDR2 (germline): MDHEN, SYDVKM. Trimming left V 1 base short and J 3 bases short, with 15 bases between. The CDR3 contains 16 residues. TCRdb processed the 5' RACE reads anew with MiXCR; each CDR3 protein has one entry. The repertoire holds more than 250,000 distinct CDR3 sequences, with under 14% as singletons. This clonotype was found a few times. What it recognizes is unknown. The chain employs TRBV28 and TRBJ1-1, with TRBD1 as a possible D gene (5 bases). The sequenced sample was blood, either unsorted or a sorted T cell fraction (not recorded which). This receptor was obtained from a female donor with ankylosing spondylitis or in good health (not recorded which). The CDR3 DNA reads as TGTGCCAGCAGTTTATTTCAGGGTTTCGGGTACACTGAAGCTTTCTTT. Residues: CASSLFQGFGYTEAFF.